This T cell receptor beta chain stems from a study of shared clonotypes between healthy human individuals. General study findings and limits: For naive CD4 cells, 5% to 6.5% of clonotypes were shared across a handful of donors.

A note on this clone: As yet, its antigen is unknown.

CDR3 length equals 13 residues. Trimming cost V 10 bases and J 1 base, with 10 bases left between them. Germline assignment: CDR1 MNHNS and CDR2 SASEGT. Sequenced by immunoSEQ multiplex PCR; TCRdb stores in-frame clones only, minus some. Of around 940,000 clones in the sample, roughly 72% were seen once. Sequencing input: memory CD4+ T cells sorted from blood. Described subset: CD45RA-negative fraction. The V call is TRBV6-1, the J call TRBJ2-2, with D uncertain. This TCR derives from a man between 18 and 35 years old in good health. This chain's CDR3 is CATKSQNTGELFF. For the CDR3, the DNA is TGTGCCACTAAAAGTCAGAACACCGGGGAGCTGTTTTTT.